Given below is one T cell receptor beta chain in context. Libraries were prepared by immunoSEQ multiplex PCR; TCRdb keeps only in-frame clonotypes and omits some of them. This repertoire shows 140,000 to 150,000 clones, more than 75% found once; its top ten account for about 11%. The source of the sample is a study of blood T cell repertoires in COVID-19. The germline V gene has CDR1 SGHRS and CDR2 YFSETQ. The V and J ends lost 0 bases and 4 bases respectively, with 13 bases between them. This CDR3 has 16 amino acids. Among Cohort 3 donors, those recovered had two negative PCRs, clearance, or symptom resolution.

Sequencing was done on a sample of PBMCs or T cells enriched from blood (not recorded which). The receptor comes from a man aged 55 to 70 who had recovered from COVID-19. The chain carries TRBV5-1 and TRBJ2-2, with D tentatively TRBD1 (6 bases). CDR3 coding DNA: TGCGCCAGCAGCTTGGGCCCAGGGGCGGGCACCGGGGAGCTGTTTTTT. Protein: CASSLGPGAGTGELFF. The variable domain in full, with the rest retrieved from reference TRBV5-1 and TRBJ2-2, is KAGVTQTPRYLIKTRGQQVTLSCSPISGHRSVSWYQQTPGQGLQFLFEYFSETQRNKGNFPGRFSGRQFSNSRSEMNVSTLELGDSALYLCASSLGPGAGTGELFFGEGSRLTVL.